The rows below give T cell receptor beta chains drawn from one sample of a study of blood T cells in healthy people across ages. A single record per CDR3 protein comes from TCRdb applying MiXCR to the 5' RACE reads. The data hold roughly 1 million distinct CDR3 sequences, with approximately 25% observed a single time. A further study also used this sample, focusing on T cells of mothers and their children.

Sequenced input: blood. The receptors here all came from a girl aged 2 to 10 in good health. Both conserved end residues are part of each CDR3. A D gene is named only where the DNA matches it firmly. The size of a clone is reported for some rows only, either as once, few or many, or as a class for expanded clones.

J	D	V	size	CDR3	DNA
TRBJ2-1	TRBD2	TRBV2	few	CASSPGRNNEQFF	TGTGCCAGCAGTCCCGGGAGGAACAATGAGCAGTTCTTC
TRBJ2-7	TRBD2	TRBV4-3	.	CASSLWRGDEQYF	TGCGCCAGCAGCCTTTGGCGGGGGGACGAGCAGTACTTC
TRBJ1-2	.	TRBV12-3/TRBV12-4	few	CASRAPANYGYTF	TGTGCCAGCAGAGCTCCGGCTAACTATGGCTACACCTTC
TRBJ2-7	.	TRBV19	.	CATSGAARSYEQYF	TGTGCCACCAGTGGGGCCGCACGGTCCTACGAGCAGTACTTC
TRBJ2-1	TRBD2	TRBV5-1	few	CASSRGLPRLNSNEQFF	TGCGCCAGCAGCCGGGGACTACCAAGACTGAATTCCAATGAGCAGTTCTTC
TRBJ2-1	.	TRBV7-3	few	CASSLTQDSYNEQFF	TGTGCCAGCAGCTTAACCCAGGACTCCTACAATGAGCAGTTCTTC
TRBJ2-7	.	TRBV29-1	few	CSGRVSSYEQYF	TGCAGCGGCAGGGTATCATCCTACGAGCAGTACTTC
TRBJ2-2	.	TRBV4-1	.	CASSRGWLAGGELFF	TGCGCCAGCAGCCGAGGGTGGCTAGCTGGCGGGGAGCTGTTTTTT
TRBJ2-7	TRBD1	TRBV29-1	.	CSVERDRAYEQYF	TGCAGCGTTGAAAGGGACAGGGCCTACGAGCAGTACTTC
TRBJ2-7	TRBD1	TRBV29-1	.	CSVEQGASPEQYF	TGCAGCGTTGAACAGGGGGCATCCCCTGAGCAGTACTTC
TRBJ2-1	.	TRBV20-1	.	CSARDALGLINEQFF	TGCAGTGCTAGAGATGCCCTTGGACTCATCAATGAGCAGTTCTTC
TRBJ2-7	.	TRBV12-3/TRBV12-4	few	CASSPEGNNYEQYF	TGTGCCAGCAGTCCAGAGGGTAACAACTACGAGCAGTACTTC
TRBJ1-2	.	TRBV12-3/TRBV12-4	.	CASSSFLTVDYGYTF	TGTGCCAGCAGTTCCTTTCTGACAGTAGACTATGGCTACACCTTC
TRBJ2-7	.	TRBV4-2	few	CASSQVDSDYEQYF	TGTGCCAGCAGCCAAGTTGATAGCGACTACGAGCAGTACTTC
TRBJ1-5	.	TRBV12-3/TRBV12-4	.	CASGRLSNQPQHF	TGTGCCAGCGGCAGGCTCAGCAATCAGCCCCAGCATTTT
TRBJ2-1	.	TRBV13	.	CASSSRTDYNEQFF	TGTGCCAGCAGCTCCAGGACAGACTACAATGAGCAGTTCTTC
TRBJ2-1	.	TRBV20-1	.	CSASHTSDDEQFF	TGCAGTGCTAGTCACACTAGTGACGATGAGCAGTTCTTC
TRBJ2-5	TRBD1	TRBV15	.	CATSREGQGAPGLETQYF	TGTGCCACCAGCCGAGAGGGACAGGGGGCACCGGGGTTGGAGACCCAGTACTTC
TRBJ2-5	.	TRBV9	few	CASSEYEGGGETQYF	TGTGCCAGCAGCGAGTATGAGGGAGGTGGGGAGACCCAGTACTTC
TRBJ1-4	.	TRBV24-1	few	CATSDPGTTVNEKLFF	TGTGCCACCAGTGATCCTGGCACAACCGTGAATGAAAAACTGTTTTTT
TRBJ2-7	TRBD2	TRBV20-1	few	CSARGLAGPYEQYF	TGCAGTGCTAGAGGACTAGCGGGCCCCTACGAGCAGTACTTC
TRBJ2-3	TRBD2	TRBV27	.	CASSQGSGRFTDTQYF	TGTGCCAGCAGCCAGGGGAGCGGGAGGTTCACAGATACGCAGTATTTT
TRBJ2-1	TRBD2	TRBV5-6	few	CASSFLAGFPILRNEQFF	TGTGCCAGCAGCTTTCTAGCGGGGTTTCCAATCCTAAGGAATGAGCAGTTCTTC
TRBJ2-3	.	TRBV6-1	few	CASSEGVDTQYF	TGTGCCAGCAGTGAAGGGGTAGATACGCAGTATTTT
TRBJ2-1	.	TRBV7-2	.	CASSFSLGNALNEQFF	TGTGCCAGCAGCTTTTCACTAGGGAACGCGCTCAATGAGCAGTTCTTC
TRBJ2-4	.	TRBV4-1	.	CASSQEQLPKNIQYF	TGCGCCAGCAGCCAAGAGCAACTACCCAAAAACATTCAGTACTTC
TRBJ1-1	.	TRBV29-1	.	CSFTPGTETEAFF	TGCAGCTTCACCCCAGGGACCGAAACTGAAGCTTTCTTT
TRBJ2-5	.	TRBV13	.	CASSLEGEGDQETQYF	TGTGCCAGCAGCTTAGAAGGGGAAGGGGACCAAGAGACCCAGTACTTC
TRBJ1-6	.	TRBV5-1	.	CASRLGPNGDSPLHF	TGCGCCAGCAGACTGGGACCAAATGGTGATTCACCCCTCCACTTT
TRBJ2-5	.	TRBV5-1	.	CASSSYVSVGETQYF	TGCGCCAGCAGCTCCTACGTCTCAGTGGGAGAGACCCAGTACTTC
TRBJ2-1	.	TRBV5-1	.	CASSPGRTTHIPEQFF	TGCGCCAGCAGCCCCGGACGGACTACCCATATCCCTGAGCAGTTCTTC
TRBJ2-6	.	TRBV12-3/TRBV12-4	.	CASSQITRPPGREANVLTF	TGTGCCAGCAGCCAAATTACAAGGCCTCCCGGTCGGGAGGCCAACGTCCTGACTTTC
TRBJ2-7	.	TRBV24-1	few	CATSDSADNEQYF	TGTGCCACCAGTGATTCGGCGGATAACGAGCAGTACTTC
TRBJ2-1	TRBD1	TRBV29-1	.	CSTWTGYNEQFF	TGCAGCACCTGGACAGGGTACAATGAGCAGTTCTTC
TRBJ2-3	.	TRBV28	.	CASTRTDSSTDTQYF	TGTGCCAGCACTAGGACTGACTCTAGCACAGATACGCAGTATTTT
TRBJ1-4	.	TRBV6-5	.	CASTRQRYEKLFF	TGTGCCAGCACACGGCAGAGATATGAAAAACTGTTTTTT
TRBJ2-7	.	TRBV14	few	CASSQRHSLQYF	TGTGCCAGCAGCCAGAGACACTCGCTTCAGTACTTC
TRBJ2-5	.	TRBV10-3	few	CAISEGGTQETQYF	TGTGCCATCAGTGAAGGAGGGACCCAAGAGACCCAGTACTTC
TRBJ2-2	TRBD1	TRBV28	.	CASSETGVGELFF	TGTGCCAGCAGTGAGACAGGGGTCGGGGAGCTGTTTTTT
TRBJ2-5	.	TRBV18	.	CASSPLLIGGETQYF	TGTGCCAGCTCACCACTTTTGATAGGGGGAGAGACCCAGTACTTC
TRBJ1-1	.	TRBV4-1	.	CASRRDSTEAFF	TGCGCCAGCAGACGAGACAGCACTGAAGCTTTCTTT
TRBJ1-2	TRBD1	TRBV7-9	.	CASSLALRTGVAGYTF	TGTGCCAGCAGCTTAGCGCTCAGGACAGGGGTCGCTGGCTACACCTTC
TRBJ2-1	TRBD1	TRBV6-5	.	CASSYWGQGTGEQFF	TGTGCCAGCAGTTACTGGGGACAGGGTACGGGTGAGCAGTTCTTC
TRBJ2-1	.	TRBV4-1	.	CASSQEPGVEQFF	TGCGCCAGCAGCCAAGAACCCGGAGTTGAGCAGTTCTTC
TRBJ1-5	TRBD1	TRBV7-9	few	CASSPSGQGYNQPQHF	TGTGCCAGCAGCCCAAGCGGACAGGGGTATAATCAGCCCCAGCATTTT